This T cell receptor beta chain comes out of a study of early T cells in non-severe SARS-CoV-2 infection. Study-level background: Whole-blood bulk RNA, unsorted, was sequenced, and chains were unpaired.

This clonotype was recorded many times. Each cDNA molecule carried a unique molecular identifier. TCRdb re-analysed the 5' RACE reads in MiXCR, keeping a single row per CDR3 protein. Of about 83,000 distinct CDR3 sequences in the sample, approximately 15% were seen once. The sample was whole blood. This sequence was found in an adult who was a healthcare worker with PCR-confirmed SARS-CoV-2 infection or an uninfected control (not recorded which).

The CDR3 DNA reads as TGCGCCAGCAGCCTAGACAGCCGCTCTGGAAACACCATATATTTT. This sequence encodes CASSLDSRSGNTIYF. The chain uses TRBV5-1 and TRBJ1-3, with D possibly TRBD1 on 5 matching bases. The germline CDR1 and CDR2 sequences are SGHRS and YFSETQ. V was pared by 4 bases and J by 0 bases, with 11 bases between. The CDR3 extends over 15 amino acids.